In this sample, the clone carrying this T cell receptor (beta chain) turned up a few times. Its antigen is currently unknown. Indicated time point: patch test 1, 2 weeks after DPC sensitization. This sample's treatment: therapeutic diphenylcyclopropenone sensitization with weekly scalp DPC. In every case, blood was obtained before the patch test was applied. TCRdb processed the RACE reads anew with MiXCR; each CDR3 protein has one entry. This table holds around 110,000 distinct CDR3 sequences, 12% found once. Looked up from germline, CDR1 is SGHTA and CDR2 is FQGNSA. The V gene end was trimmed by 5 bases and the J gene end by 10 bases; junction bases not matched to a gene: 6. The CDR3 covers 13 residues. These data belong to a study of human T cells and chemical hapten exposure. Whole-study findings and limits: PT1 expanded TCR counts and patch test score were linked, and their correlation was positive.

V gene TRBV7-2 combines with J gene TRBJ2-1; the match to TRBD2 covers 9 bases. The sequences come from whole blood, collected in connection with sensitization to the hapten diphenylcyclopropenone (DPC). This TCR came from a woman aged 45 to 65 with alopecia areata. Some clones in this sample may be carry-over from other donors' samples. CDR3 bases: TGTGCCAGCAGCCCTCCGACTAGCGGCGAGCAGTTCTTC. It encodes CASSPPTSGEQFF.